A selection of T cell receptor beta chains follows, all from one sample in a study of T cells after yellow fever vaccination. TCRdb independently ran MiXCR on the 5' RACE reads; one entry per CDR3 protein. The repertoire includes about 73,000 distinct CDR3 sequences, approximately 7.5% of them detected once, and 41% sits in the top ten. Material: CD8+ T cells sorted from PBMCs, obtained on the day of the yellow fever booster vaccination. The origin of the receptors is a man younger than 45 who received the YFV17D yellow fever vaccine. Each CDR3 is given with its conserved first and last residue. A D gene is named only where the DNA matches it firmly. Clone size, where shown, is once, few, many, or a class for clones that have expanded.

V gene,J gene,clone size,D gene,CDR3 DNA,CDR3 protein
TRBV7-9,TRBJ1-6,.,.,TGTGCCAGCAGCACCGGGACGGAACCGGGATCACCCCTCCACTTT,CASSTGTEPGSPLHF
TRBV13,TRBJ1-1,.,.,TGTGCCAGCAGCCAATTGGACAGTCTGAACACTGAAGCTTTCTTT,CASSQLDSLNTEAFF
TRBV7-9,TRBJ2-7,many,.,TGTGCCAGCAGTGAGTACCCAGACAGCTCCTACGAGCAGTACTTC,CASSEYPDSSYEQYF
TRBV15,TRBJ2-1,few,.,TGTGCCACCAGCAGAGGGGGGAGTCATTTCTTC,CATSRGGSHFF
TRBV7-6,TRBJ2-2,.,TRBD2,TGTGCCAGCAGAGGACTAGGGCAGGGCACCGGGGAGCTGTTTTTT,CASRGLGQGTGELFF
TRBV19,TRBJ1-4,.,.,TGTGCCAGTACAACTTGGACGGGAAATGAAAAACTGTTTTTT,CASTTWTGNEKLFF
TRBV29-1,TRBJ2-2,many,.,TGCAGCGTTGAGGGACCGAACACCGGGGAGCTGTTTTTT,CSVEGPNTGELFF
TRBV20-1,TRBJ2-5,.,TRBD1,TGCAGTGTCCCAGGGGGCGGGGAGACCCAGTACTTC,CSVPGGGETQYF
TRBV5-5,TRBJ2-3,few,TRBD1,TGTGCCAGCAGCTTACAGGGGGCCGGCGCAGATACGCAGTATTTT,CASSLQGAGADTQYF
TRBV28,TRBJ2-7,.,.,TGTGCCAGCAGTCTAATAGCTACCGTGGAGCAGTACTTC,CASSLIATVEQYF
TRBV6-2/TRBV6-3,TRBJ2-7,few,.,TGTGCCAGCAGTTACTCCACAGGGTGGTCCTACGAGCAGTACTTC,CASSYSTGWSYEQYF
TRBV6-4,TRBJ2-5,.,.,TGTGCCAGCAGCCCCGGGGTTCAGGGGGGCACCTGGTCTACGGAGACCCAGTACTTC,CASSPGVQGGTWSTETQYF
TRBV18,TRBJ1-2,.,.,TGTGCCAGCTCACCGATGGGGGGTGACTATGGCTACACCTTC,CASSPMGGDYGYTF
TRBV5-5,TRBJ1-3,.,.,TGTGCCAGCAGCCCCTACAGCCACTCTGGAAACACCATATATTTT,CASSPYSHSGNTIYF
TRBV6-2/TRBV6-3,TRBJ2-7,.,.,TGTGCCAGCAGTCCCAGGACTTCAACCTACGAGCAGTACTTC,CASSPRTSTYEQYF
TRBV20-1,TRBJ2-7,few,.,TGCAGTGCGGGGGGTCTCGCGGGCTACGAGCAGTACTTC,CSAGGLAGYEQYF
TRBV6-2/TRBV6-3,TRBJ1-1,.,.,TGTGCCAGCAGTTACCCAACCTTACTCGGGAACACTGAAGCTTTCTTT,CASSYPTLLGNTEAFF
TRBV5-1,TRBJ2-1,many,.,TGCGCCAGCAGCTTCTGGGGGTACAATGAGCAGTTCTTC,CASSFWGYNEQFF
TRBV5-5,TRBJ2-7,few,TRBD2,TGTGCCAGCAGCTTGGGCCTAGCGGGAGTTGAGTACGAGCAGTACTTC,CASSLGLAGVEYEQYF
TRBV5-1,TRBJ2-7,few,TRBD2,TGCGCCAGCAGCTTGGAACCGGGACTAGCGGCCTACGAGCAGTACTTC,CASSLEPGLAAYEQYF
TRBV7-3,TRBJ2-3,.,TRBD2,TGTGCCAGCAGCTTAACGGCGGGAGGCACAGATACGCAGTATTTT,CASSLTAGGTDTQYF
TRBV12-3/TRBV12-4,TRBJ1-3,few,.,TGTGCCAGCACCGACGACATCCTTGGCTCTGGAAACACCATATATTTT,CASTDDILGSGNTIYF
TRBV29-1,TRBJ1-2,many,.,TGCAGCGTTCCCGGGGGGGGATCGGATGGCTACACCTTC,CSVPGGGSDGYTF
TRBV5-6,TRBJ2-2,.,TRBD1,TGTGCCAGCAGCTTGGGGTTCGACAGGGCCACCGGGGAGCTGTTTTTT,CASSLGFDRATGELFF
TRBV27,TRBJ2-3,.,.,TGTGCCAGCAGTCTCTCAGGGGGGAACACAGATACGCAGTATTTT,CASSLSGGNTDTQYF
TRBV9,TRBJ2-1,few,TRBD2,TGTGCCAGCAGTGCGAGCGGGAGCGTCCACAATGAGCAGTTCTTC,CASSASGSVHNEQFF
TRBV6-2/TRBV6-3,TRBJ2-5,few,TRBD2,TGTGCCAGCAGTTCTGGACTAGCGGTGTACCAAGAGACCCAGTACTTC,CASSSGLAVYQETQYF
TRBV4-3,TRBJ1-5,few,.,TGCGCCAGCAGCCAAGGGGGGGCCGGTCAGCCCCAGCATTTT,CASSQGGAGQPQHF
TRBV2,TRBJ2-2,.,TRBD2,TGTGCCAGCGAAGGACTAGCAGCGGGCACCGGGGAGCTGTTTTTT,CASEGLAAGTGELFF
TRBV3-1,TRBJ2-7,.,TRBD1,TGTGCCACCAGCAGGTACGGGACAGATGCCTACGAGCAGTACTTC,CATSRYGTDAYEQYF
TRBV5-1,TRBJ2-7,.,TRBD1,TGCGCCAGCAGCTTGGGGGACAGATACTACGAGCAGTACTTC,CASSLGDRYYEQYF
TRBV6-1,TRBJ1-2,few,TRBD1,TGTGCCAGCAGCCAAACCTCGGGACAGAGCTATGGCTACACCTTC,CASSQTSGQSYGYTF
TRBV12-3/TRBV12-4,TRBJ2-1,few,TRBD2,TGTGCCAGCAGTCACCAGGTCGGGGGGAGGACGAATGAGCAGTTCTTC,CASSHQVGGRTNEQFF
TRBV7-3,TRBJ2-2,.,TRBD2,TGTGCCAGCAGCTTAAGTCTCTCCGTCCCGGGAGGGCCCGCAAGCACCGGGGAGCTGTTTTTT,CASSLSLSVPGGPASTGELFF
TRBV23-1,TRBJ2-1,.,.,TGTGCCAGCAGGCAACAGATGCGTAATGAGCAGTTCTTC,CASRQQMRNEQFF
TRBV29-1,TRBJ2-1,few,TRBD2,TGCAGCGCCCCTGGGACTAGCGGGATAGCGTACAATGAGCAGTTCTTC,CSAPGTSGIAYNEQFF
TRBV11-2,TRBJ2-2,many,TRBD1,TGTGCCAGCAACCCGACAGGGCCCACCGGGGAGCTGTTTTTT,CASNPTGPTGELFF
TRBV7-6,TRBJ2-1,.,TRBD2,TGTGCCAGCAGCTTTGAGAGCGGGAGGCTCCAGGAGCAGTTCTTC,CASSFESGRLQEQFF
TRBV10-1,TRBJ2-6,few,TRBD2,TGCGCCAGCAGTGAGTCCGAACTAGCGGTCAACTCTGGGGCCAACGTCCTGACTTTC,CASSESELAVNSGANVLTF
TRBV7-8,TRBJ1-1,many,.,TGTGCCAGCAGCCTTTTATGGCTCCTAAGCACTGAAGCTTTCTTT,CASSLLWLLSTEAFF
TRBV28,TRBJ2-7,many,.,TGTGCCAGCAGGGTGAACGGAAGACTCGAGCAGTACTTC,CASRVNGRLEQYF
TRBV14,TRBJ2-7,few,.,TGTGCCAGCAGCGTCAGCGGTGTCTTAAGGAACGAGCAGTACTTC,CASSVSGVLRNEQYF
TRBV5-1,TRBJ2-5,.,.,TGCGCCAGCAGAACAGGGGAGACCCAGTACTTC,CASRTGETQYF
TRBV6-1,TRBJ2-1,.,.,TGTGCCAGCAGTCCGAGCGGCAACTCCTACAATGAGCAGTTCTTC,CASSPSGNSYNEQFF
TRBV10-2,TRBJ2-5,many,TRBD2,TGCGCCAGCAGTGGAGTAGCGGGAGGGCCGGAGACCCAGTACTTC,CASSGVAGGPETQYF
TRBV7-6,TRBJ2-7,many,TRBD2,TGTGCCAGCAGCTCCTTAGCGGGAGGATATGAGCAGTACTTC,CASSSLAGGYEQYF
TRBV7-9,TRBJ2-1,many,.,TGTGCCAGCAGCTGGAGTAAGGTTGAGCAGTTCTTC,CASSWSKVEQFF
TRBV7-2,TRBJ2-7,few,TRBD2,TGTGCCAGCAGCTACATCTCGACTAGCGGCTACGAGCAGTACTTC,CASSYISTSGYEQYF
TRBV20-1,TRBJ2-7,few,TRBD2,TGCAGTGCTAGAGTATTCCCCTTGACTAGCACGTACTACGAGCAGTACTTC,CSARVFPLTSTYYEQYF
TRBV29-1,TRBJ2-6,.,TRBD1,TGCAGCGCCCGGGGACAGGCGGACTCTGGGGCCAACGTCCTGACTTTC,CSARGQADSGANVLTF
TRBV20-1,TRBJ2-7,few,.,TGCAGTGCTAGAGGGGCCACGAGACCACAGTACTTC,CSARGATRPQYF